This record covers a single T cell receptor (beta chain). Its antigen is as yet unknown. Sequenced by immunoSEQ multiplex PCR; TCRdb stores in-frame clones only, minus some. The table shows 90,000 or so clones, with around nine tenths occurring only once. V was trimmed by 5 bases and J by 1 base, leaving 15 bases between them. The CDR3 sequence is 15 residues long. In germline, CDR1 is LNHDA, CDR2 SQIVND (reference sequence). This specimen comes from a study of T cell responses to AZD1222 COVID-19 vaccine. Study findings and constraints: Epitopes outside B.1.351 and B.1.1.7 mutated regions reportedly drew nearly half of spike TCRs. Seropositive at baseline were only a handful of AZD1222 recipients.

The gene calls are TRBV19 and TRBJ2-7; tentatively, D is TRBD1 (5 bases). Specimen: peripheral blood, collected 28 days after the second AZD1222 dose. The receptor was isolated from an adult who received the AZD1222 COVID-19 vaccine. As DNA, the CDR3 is TGTGCCAGTAGTGAAGTGGGGCTTGAATCCTACGAGCAGTACTTC. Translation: CASSEVGLESYEQYF.